One and the same sample provided the 17 T cell receptor beta chains below, sequenced in a study of OX40 agonist ivuxolimab in advanced cancers. The receptor library was made with the immunoSEQ multiplex PCR assay. What TCRdb holds here is the immuneACCESS table cut down to in-frame rearrangements. Part of the clones is not present; checked against another copy, under half of the missing clones reflect an unresolved V gene, and the others are unexplained. The sample table records about 48,000 clones; approximately 89% of these occur just once. In total, the top ten clones hold roughly 6% of the sample. Specimen: CD4+ or CD8+ T cells sorted from blood, collected in a trial of the OX40 agonist ivuxolimab. The receptors derive from an adult with an advanced solid tumor such as melanoma, head and neck, liver or kidney cancer.

The V call is TRBV27, the J call TRBJ2-2; 10 bases are shared with TRBD1. V shed 5 bases, J shed 3 bases, and the junction held 6 bases outside the gene matches. In germline, CDR1 is MNHEY, CDR2 SMNVEV (reference sequence). The CDR3 consists of 16 residues. Here the CDR3 reads CASSPSTGGDTGELFF. CDR3 nucleotide sequence: TGTGCCAGCAGTCCCTCGACAGGGGGCGACACCGGGGAGCTGTTTTTT.

The chain has TRBV7-6 and TRBJ2-2; D uncertain. Trimming removed 1 base at V and 1 base at J, with 7 bases between. Germline loops: CDR1 SGHVS, CDR2 FNYEAQ. This CDR3 spans 15 amino acids. CDR3 amino acids: CASSLVGENTGELFF. DNA of the CDR3: TGTGCCAGCAGCTTAGTGGGCGAGAACACCGGGGAGCTGTTTTTT.

This clone was counted between two and nine times. The V and J genes are TRBV19 and TRBJ1-4, with a possible D match to TRBD1 (6 bases). CDR1 is LNHDA and CDR2 is SQIVND in the germline V gene (reference sequence). Trimming pared 5 bases from V and 8 bases from J, leaving 21 bases between. CDR3 size: 16 residues. CDR3 protein: CASSPESGGAGEKLFF. DNA for the CDR3: TGTGCCAGTAGTCCAGAGAGCGGGGGCGCTGGGGAAAAACTGTTTTTT.

The V call is TRBV7-2, the J call TRBJ2-2; no clear D gene. Trimming removed 5 bases from V and 7 bases from J, with 11 bases in between. CDR1 and CDR2 from the germline V gene are SGHTA and FQGNSA. This CDR3 spans 13 amino acids. CDR3 coding DNA: TGTGCCAGCAGCCCGACTGACCTCGGGGAGCTGTTTTTT. Encoded protein: CASSPTDLGELFF.

This chain links TRBV21-1 with TRBJ2-7; TRBD2, the D gene given by the table, was not confirmed from the DNA. TRBV21-1 is listed as a pseudogene. CDR3 length: 14 residues. The CDR3 is CASGGGRITYEQYF. The CDR3 DNA is TGTGCCAGCGGCGGAGGCAGGATTACTTACGAGCAGTACTTC.

The gene calls are TRBV4-2 and TRBJ2-2; 8 positions match TRBD1. The CDR3 covers 18 residues. V lost 4 bases to trimming and J lost 0 bases; unmatched junction nucleotides: 10. Germline V gives CDR1 LGHNA, CDR2 YNFKEQ. CDR3 in DNA: TGTGCCAGCAGCCCACGTTCAGGGGGCGGAACGAACACCGGGGAGCTGTTTTTT. Translation gives CASSPRSGGGTNTGELFF.

The V call is TRBV9, the J call TRBJ2-7; 9 positions agree with TRBD1. Germline lookup yields CDR1 SGDLS and CDR2 YYNGEE. Trimming removed 0 bases from V and 7 bases from J; junction bases left unmatched: 2. The CDR3 consists of 13 residues. The CDR3 reads CASSVGTGDEQYF. CDR3 DNA: TGTGCCAGCAGCGTAGGGACAGGGGATGAGCAGTACTTC.

The chain has TRBV7-9 and TRBJ2-2; D unclear. Germline CDR1 and CDR2: SEHNR and FQNEAQ (reference sequence). The CDR3 length is 12 residues. Between the trimmed V and J ends, which lost 2 bases and 4 bases, there was a span of 2 bases. The chain's CDR3 is CASSLSTGELFF. The CDR3 coding sequence is TGTGCCAGCAGCTTAAGCACCGGGGAGCTGTTTTTT.

The J gene is TRBJ1-1, the V gene TRBV9; 11 bases line up with TRBD1. The CDR3 is 14 residues long. Germline trimming cut 3 bases from V and 5 bases from J; bases unmatched to any gene: 3. In germline, CDR1 is SGDLS, CDR2 YYNGEE. Here the CDR3 DNA reads TGTGCCAGCAGCGCCCGGGACAGGGGGACTGAAGCTTTCTTT. Translation gives CASSARDRGTEAFF. Complete variable domain (other parts from reference TRBV9 and TRBJ1-1): DSGVTQTPKHLITATGQRVTLRCSPRSGDLSVYWYQQSLDQGLQFLIQYYNGEERAKGNILERFSAQQFPDLHSELNLSSLELGDSALYFCASSARDRGTEAFFGQGTRLTVV.

With regard to this clone: One end of the junction is discordant with germline, which a read error may explain. The chain is built from TRBV6-5 and TRBJ1-1; unclear D gene. This CDR3 has 13 amino acids. Germline V gene data show CDR1 as MNHEY and CDR2 as SVGAGI. The chain's CDR3 is CASSYRGGPPLEF. The DNA of the CDR3 is TGTGCCAGCAGTTACCGGGGTGGCCCACCGTTGGAATTT.

The chain links TRBV27 to TRBJ1-2; D is perhaps TRBD1 (5 bases). Germline CDR1 reads MNHEY; CDR2 reads SMNVEV (reference sequence). Trimming took 2 bases from V and 4 from J, leaving 14 bases between them. This CDR3 has 15 residues. The DNA of the CDR3 is TGTGCCAGCAGTTTAAGCGGGGGACGGCGCTATGGCTACACCTTC. This gives the protein CASSLSGGRRYGYTF.

The chain employs TRBV11-1 and TRBJ1-1, with no clear D. V was shortened by 3 bases and J by 10 bases, with 12 bases between the two germline ends. The CDR3 covers 12 residues. Germline CDR1 SGHAT, CDR2 FQDESV (reference sequence). CDR3 loop: CASSFTGGGAFF. The CDR3 nucleotides are TGTGCCAGCAGCTTTACGGGCGGTGGAGCTTTCTTT.

The chain combines TRBV6-5 with TRBJ2-3, with TRBD1 identical over 11 bases. Germline values: CDR1 MNHEY, CDR2 SVGAGI. The CDR3 has 15 residues. The trim removed 5 bases at V and 1 base at J, leaving 2 bases unmatched. The CDR3 is CASSRTGGGTDTQYF. CDR3 nucleotide sequence: TGTGCCAGCAGTCGGACAGGGGGCGGCACAGATACGCAGTATTTT.

The table lists this clone with a count of one. The chain combines TRBV15 with TRBJ2-3, with TRBD1 matching 8 bases. Germline V gene lookup returns CDR1 LNHNV and CDR2 YYDKDF (reference sequence). With 5 bases clipped from V and 5 bases from J, the junction kept 9 bases outside the gene matches. The CDR3 sequence is 15 residues long. CDR3 protein: CATSAPDRGIDTQYF. DNA for the CDR3: TGTGCCACCAGCGCCCCAGACAGGGGCATAGATACGCAGTATTTT.

The gene calls are TRBV6-5 and TRBJ2-7, with 9 bases fitting TRBD1. This CDR3 has 14 residues. Germline trimming cut 8 bases from V and 1 base from J; bases unmatched to any gene: 6. Germline V gene sequence: CDR1 MNHEY, CDR2 SVGAGI. The CDR3: CASQIGQGSYEQYF. The CDR3 DNA reads as TGTGCCAGCCAAATTGGACAGGGGTCCTACGAGCAGTACTTC.

This chain uses TRBV30 with TRBJ2-7; TRBD2 aligns across 8 bases. The germline V gene encodes CDR1 GTSNPN and CDR2 SVGIG (reference sequence). V lost 5 bases and J lost 5; bases outside the gene matches: 11. This CDR3 region has 14 residues. The CDR3 is CAWAPGLGINEQYF. The CDR3 DNA follows: TGTGCCTGGGCACCGGGACTAGGAATAAACGAGCAGTACTTC.

The V call is TRBV19, the J call TRBJ1-5; D gene ambiguous. Germline V gives CDR1 LNHDA, CDR2 SQIVND (reference sequence). The CDR3 has 16 amino acids. V was shortened by 5 bases and J by 4 bases, with 18 bases between the two germline ends. The CDR3 DNA sequence: TGTGCCAGTAGTCCAGACGCGGGAGGTTTAAATCAGCCCCAGCATTTT. Its translation is CASSPDAGGLNQPQHF.